The 3 T cell receptor beta chains in this list originate from one sample, sequenced in a study of control samples from healthy donors and cancer patients. TCRdb keeps only in-frame clones here, not all; method: immunoSEQ multiplex PCR. The table lists about 49,000 clones, approximately 83% of them singletons, with approximately 2.8% in the top ten. The specimen sequenced was PBMCs. The origin of the receptors is a woman aged 45-65 years with lung cancer.

V gene TRBV2 combines with J gene TRBJ1-6; D gene uncertain. Germline V gene data show CDR1 as SNHLY and CDR2 as FYNNEI. The CDR3 is 13 amino acids. The V end lost 4 bases, the J end lost 10 bases, and 11 bases lay between the germline ends. CDR3 loop: CASSAEGGSPLHF. CDR3 nucleotides: TGTGCCAGCAGTGCGGAGGGAGGCTCACCCCTCCACTTT.

The rearrangement uses TRBV25-1 and TRBJ2-1, with 7 bases matching TRBD1. V dropped 4 bases and J dropped 2; count of bases not matched to a gene: 5. In germline, CDR1 is MGHDK, CDR2 SYGVNS. The length of the CDR3 is 15 residues. CDR3 sequence: CASSVQGPPYNEQFF. As DNA, the CDR3 is TGTGCCAGCAGTGTACAGGGGCCCCCCTACAATGAGCAGTTCTTC.

The V gene is TRBV7-2, the J gene TRBJ2-1; 14 bases are a match to TRBD2. V was clipped by 5 bases and J by 2 bases; unmatched bases: 8. The CDR3 sequence is 18 residues long. Germline values: CDR1 SGHTA, CDR2 FQGNSA. The CDR3 is CASSRPGTSGGPYNEQFF. The CDR3 DNA sequence: TGTGCCAGCAGCCGTCCCGGGACTAGCGGGGGTCCCTACAATGAGCAGTTCTTC. The full variable domain, with the rest looked up from reference TRBV7-2 and TRBJ2-1, is GAGVSQSPSNKVTEKGKDVELRCDPISGHTALYWYRQSLGQGLEFLIYFQGNSAPDKSGLPSDRFSAERTGGSVSTLTIQRTQQEDSAVYLCASSRPGTSGGPYNEQFFGPGTRLTVL.